This T cell receptor (beta chain) was sequenced in a study of sequential checkpoint blockade in melanoma (dated by TCRdb to about 2019). Some background on the complete study: In a 1:1 randomization, patients received either first-line nivolumab then ipilimumab (arm A) or ipilimumab then nivolumab (arm B). Both trial sequences were followed by maintenance nivolumab. Around three quarters of the matched pre- and post-treatment tumor biopsy pairs came from the same lesion. Around 22 patients had matched tumor biopsies taken before treatment and at week 13, after single-agent nivolumab (arm A) or ipilimumab (arm B). DNA from 91 pretreatment melanoma tumor samples underwent TCRbeta immunosequencing.

In this sample, this clone turned up many times. Its antigen is unknown. There are no base qualities to consult, and no much larger clone falls within one base. Study-wide findings and limitations: The model for predicting response that combines TCR metrics with mutation burden needs to be validated in larger, independent patient cohorts. Clinical benefit was about 30 times more likely to be achieved by patients whose tumor T-cell fraction and clonality increased by week 13. Among patients in the nivolumab-first arm (arm A), tumor TIL clonality before treatment was associated with response (P = .04). Within-arm analyses of tumor T-cell fraction were limited by small sample sizes and reduced statistical power. Tumor T-cell fraction and clonality were found to correlate with PD-L1 staining and CD8+ T-cell counts but not with mutational load.

TCRbeta CDR3 regions were immunosequenced from genomic DNA with the immunoSEQ Assay. Before high-throughput sequencing, genomic DNA was amplified using bias-controlled multiplex PCR. The published analysis was carried out like this. To quantify the absolute abundance of each unique TCRbeta CDR3 region, the sequences were collapsed and filtered. Clonality, defined as 1 minus Pielou's evenness, was calculated using only productive rearrangements. Tumor T-cell fraction was calculated by normalizing TCRbeta template counts to usable DNA, which was estimated from several housekeeping genes. A previously published method was used to identify clones with significantly greater frequencies in on-treatment samples than in baseline samples. The source is immuneACCESS, and TCRdb retained only in-frame sequences with V and J called. Part of the clones is not carried over; for the studies checked, unresolved V genes explain less than half of this, and the remainder is unexplained. That table gives V, J and clone size, and the DNA gave D and trimming. Here the sample has roughly 4,600 clones; 20% to 25% occur a single time. The top ten clonotypes cover less than 5% of the sample.

The treatment or condition label here, explained by the study, means: randomized to nivolumab then ipilimumab (arm A) or the reverse (arm B). None of the patients in the trial had previously been given DNA-damaging chemotherapy. CheckMate 064, a randomized, open-label phase II trial of sequential checkpoint blockade, was the source of the samples, all of which came from patients with melanoma. Genomic DNA from formalin-fixed paraffin-embedded (FFPE) tissue samples was used for tumor TCR sequencing. The sequences come from tumor tissue (inferred from file names), collected from a patient given nivolumab and ipilimumab in sequence. The receptor's source is a human donor with melanoma.

The DNA is TGTGCCAGCAGCTTAACGGAATACGGGCAGGGCGGGGGCTACACCTTC. This yields the protein CASSLTEYGQGGGYTF. The receptor chain draws on TRBV11-3 and TRBJ1-2; a weak D assignment points to TRBD1 (5 bases agree). The V end loses 2 bases and the J end loses 8 bases, and a stretch of 21 bases separates them. Measured from the cysteine to the phenylalanine, the CDR3 is 16 residues long. Just the 48-base CDR3 DNA is kept, in frame starting at base 1. The germline V gene gives CDR1 as SGHNT and CDR2 as YENEEA.